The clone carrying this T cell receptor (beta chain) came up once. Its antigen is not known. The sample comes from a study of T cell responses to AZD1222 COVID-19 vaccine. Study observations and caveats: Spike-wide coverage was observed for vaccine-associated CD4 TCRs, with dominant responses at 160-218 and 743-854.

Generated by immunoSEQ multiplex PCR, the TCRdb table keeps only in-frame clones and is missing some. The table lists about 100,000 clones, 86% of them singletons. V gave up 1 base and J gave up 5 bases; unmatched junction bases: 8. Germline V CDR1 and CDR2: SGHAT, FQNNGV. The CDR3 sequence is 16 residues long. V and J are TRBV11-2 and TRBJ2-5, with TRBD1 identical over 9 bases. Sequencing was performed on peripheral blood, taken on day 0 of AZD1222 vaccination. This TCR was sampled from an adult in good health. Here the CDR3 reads CASSLGPGQGQETQYF. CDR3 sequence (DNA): TGTGCCAGCAGCTTAGGTCCGGGACAGGGACAGGAGACCCAGTACTTC.